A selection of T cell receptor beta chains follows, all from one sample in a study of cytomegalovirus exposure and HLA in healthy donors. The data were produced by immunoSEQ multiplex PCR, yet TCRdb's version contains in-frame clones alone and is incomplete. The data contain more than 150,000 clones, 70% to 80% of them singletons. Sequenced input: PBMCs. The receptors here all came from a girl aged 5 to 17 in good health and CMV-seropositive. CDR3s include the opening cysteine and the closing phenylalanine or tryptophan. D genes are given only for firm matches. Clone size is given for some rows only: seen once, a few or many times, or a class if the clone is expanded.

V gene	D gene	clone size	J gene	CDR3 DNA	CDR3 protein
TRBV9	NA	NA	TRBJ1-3	TGTGCCAGCAGCATCGGGGGGACCAGCTCTGGAAACACCATATATTTT	CASSIGGTSSGNTIYF
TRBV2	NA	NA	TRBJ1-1	TGTGCCAGCAGTGGAGGACAGAAGGCTGAAGCTTTCTTT	CASSGGQKAEAFF
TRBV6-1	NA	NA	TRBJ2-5	TGTGCCAGCAGTGAAAACCCGGGAGAGACCCAGTACTTC	CASSENPGETQYF
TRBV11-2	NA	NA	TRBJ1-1	TGTGCCAGCAGCTTAGTCGGGGACACTGAAGCTTTCTTT	CASSLVGDTEAFF
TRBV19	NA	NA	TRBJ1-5	TGTGCCAGTAGGATAGGGAGGGCCAAGTCTAGCAATCAGCCCCAGCATTTT	CASRIGRAKSSNQPQHF
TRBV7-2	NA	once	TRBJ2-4	TGTGCCAGCAGCGAAGTACTGGGAGCGGGAAACATTCAGTACTTC	CASSEVLGAGNIQYF
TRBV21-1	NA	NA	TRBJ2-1	TGTGCCAGCAGCAAATGGGCTCGGGAGCAGTTCTTC	CASSKWAREQFF
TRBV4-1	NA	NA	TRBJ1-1	TGCGCCAGCAGCCCTCGACAGGTTATCACTGAAGCTTTCTTT	CASSPRQVITEAFF
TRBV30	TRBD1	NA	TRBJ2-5	TGTGCCTGGCTACGGGACAGAACCCAAGAGACCCAGTACTTC	CAWLRDRTQETQYF
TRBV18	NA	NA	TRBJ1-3	TGTGCCAGCTCCAGCGGGGCGTCTGGAAACACCATATATTTT	CASSSGASGNTIYF
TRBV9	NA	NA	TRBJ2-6	TGTGCCAGCAGCGTAGTGGCGGGGCTCTCAGGATTCACCTCTGGGGCCAACGTCCTGACTTTC	CASSVVAGLSGFTSGANVLTF
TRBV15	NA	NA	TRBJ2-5	TGTGCCACCAGCCTCGGGGAGGAGACCCAGTACTTC	CATSLGEETQYF
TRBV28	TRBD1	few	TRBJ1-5	TGTGCCAGCAATCACAGGGGGGAAGGCAATCAGCCCCAGCATTTT	CASNHRGEGNQPQHF
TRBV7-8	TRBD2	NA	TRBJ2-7	TGTGCCAGCAGCTATCGGGTTGGGGGGGGTTCCCCCTACGAGCAGTACTTC	CASSYRVGGGSPYEQYF
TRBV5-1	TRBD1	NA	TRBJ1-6	TGCGCCAGCAGCCGTGGACAGGGCGATTCACCCCTCCACTTT	CASSRGQGDSPLHF
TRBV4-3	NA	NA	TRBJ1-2	TGCGCCAGCAGCCCCGAGCCAGGCAATGGCTACACCTTC	CASSPEPGNGYTF
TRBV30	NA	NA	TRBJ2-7	TGTGCCTGGAGCGGGTTCAACGAGCAGTACTTC	CAWSGFNEQYF
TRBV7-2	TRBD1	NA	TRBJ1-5	TGTGCCAGCAGCCCCGGACAGGGGGCTATCCGTCAGCCCCAGCATTTT	CASSPGQGAIRQPQHF
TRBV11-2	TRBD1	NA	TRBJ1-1	TGTGCCAGCAGCTACACAGGGGGCACTGAAGCTTTCTTT	CASSYTGGTEAFF
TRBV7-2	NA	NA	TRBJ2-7	TGTGCCAGCAGCTTATTGAGGGTTACCTACGAGCAGTACTTC	CASSLLRVTYEQYF
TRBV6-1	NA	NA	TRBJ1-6	TGTGCCAGCAGTGTCGGACAGCTCACCTCCTATAATTCACCCCTCCACTTT	CASSVGQLTSYNSPLHF
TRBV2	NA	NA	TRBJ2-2	TGTGCCAGCAGGGACCCTACCTCGGGGAGCGGGGAGCTGTTTTTT	CASRDPTSGSGELFF
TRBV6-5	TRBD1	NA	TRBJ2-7	TGTGCCAGCAGCAGACCGGGACAGGGGTCCTACGAGCAGTACTTC	CASSRPGQGSYEQYF
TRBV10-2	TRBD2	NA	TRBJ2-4	TGCGCCAGCAGCCCAGCGGGGGGGACTACATTAAACATTCAGTACTTC	CASSPAGGTTLNIQYF
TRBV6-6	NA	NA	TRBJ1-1	TGTGCCAGCAGCTCCCTCGAGGTGAACACTGAAGCTTTCTTT	CASSSLEVNTEAFF
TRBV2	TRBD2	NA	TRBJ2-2	TGTGCCAGCAGCTTAGCGGGGGGCGTAACCGGGGAGCTGTTTTTT	CASSLAGGVTGELFF
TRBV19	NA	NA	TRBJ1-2	TGTGCCAGTACCACCATGGGGGCTGCTAACTATGGCTACACCTTC	CASTTMGAANYGYTF
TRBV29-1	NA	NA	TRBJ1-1	TGCAGCGTACAGGCTCTTCGTGCTGAAGCTTTCTTT	CSVQALRAEAFF
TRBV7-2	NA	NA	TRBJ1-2	TGTGCCAGCAGCTACACCCAGGGTGCCTATGGCTACACCTTC	CASSYTQGAYGYTF
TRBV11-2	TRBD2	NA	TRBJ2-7	TGTGCCAGCAGCTTAGAGATAGGTGTCGCTAGCGGGACAAAGCAGTACTTC	CASSLEIGVASGTKQYF
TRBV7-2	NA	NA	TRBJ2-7	TGTGCCAGCAGCCGACCAGGGTCTCCTGGCGAGCAGTACTTC	CASSRPGSPGEQYF
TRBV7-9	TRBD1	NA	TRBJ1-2	TGTGCCAGCAGCTCGGGAACAGGGGTTAACTATGGCTACACCTTC	CASSSGTGVNYGYTF
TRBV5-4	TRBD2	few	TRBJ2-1	TGTGCCAGCACCGGGGGGAATGAGCAGTTCTTC	CASTGGNEQFF
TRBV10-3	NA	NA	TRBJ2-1	TGTGCCATCAGTGACGGCCACAGGACCGACAATGAGCAGTTCTTC	CAISDGHRTDNEQFF
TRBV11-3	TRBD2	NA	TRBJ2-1	TGTGCCAGCAGCTTAGTCCGGGGGGAAGTTTGGGATGAGCAGTTCTTC	CASSLVRGEVWDEQFF
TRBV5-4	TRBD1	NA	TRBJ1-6	TGTGCCAGCAGCTTGGCCAGGGGACAGGGGTCACCCCTCCACTTT	CASSLARGQGSPLHF
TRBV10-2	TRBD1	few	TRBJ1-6	TGCGCCAGCAGTGAGTCGGACAGGATTATCTATAATTCACCCCTCCACTTT	CASSESDRIIYNSPLHF
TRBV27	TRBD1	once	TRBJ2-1	TGTGCCAGCAGAGGGACAGGGGCTTACAATGAGCAGTTCTTC	CASRGTGAYNEQFF